This T cell receptor beta chain was documented in a study of Graves' ophthalmopathy and Graves' hyperthyroidism. RNA transcripts served as template for amplifying TCR beta CDR3 sequences. A first-round RT-PCR used HTBI primers, followed by a second-round multiplex PCR. TCRdb itself ran the multiplex PCR reads through MiXCR, one entry per CDR3 protein. The table has roughly 400,000 distinct CDR3 sequences, about 16% seen once. This clonotype was observed at least ten times. Sequenced sample: peripheral blood. This sequence was found in a woman younger than 35 with stable Graves' hyperthyroidism.

The CDR3, as DNA: TGTGCCAGCAGTCTATCCTTCGGAGGCAGGGGCAGCTACGAGCAGTACTTC. This gives the protein CASSLSFGGRGSYEQYF. The gene calls are TRBV6-4 and TRBJ2-7; a weak D match, TRBD1 (6 bases). Per the germline V gene, CDR1 is MRHNA and CDR2 is SNTAGT. V shed 5 bases and J shed 3 bases, with 23 bases lying between them. The CDR3 is 17 amino acids.